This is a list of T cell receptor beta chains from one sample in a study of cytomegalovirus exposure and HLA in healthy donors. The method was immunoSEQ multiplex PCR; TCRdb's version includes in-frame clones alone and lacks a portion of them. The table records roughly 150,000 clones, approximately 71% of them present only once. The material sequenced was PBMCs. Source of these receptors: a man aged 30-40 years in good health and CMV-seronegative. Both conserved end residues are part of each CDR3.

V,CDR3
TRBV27,CASSRDRGVGNTIYF
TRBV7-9,CASSSWAGSHSNTEAFF
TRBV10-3,CAISDQGRDTEAFF
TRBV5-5,CASSSRNDRAEAFF
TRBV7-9,CASSLGGGPNTEAFF
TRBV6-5,CASSNPQGAKNIQYF
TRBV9,CASSVHQDRALGNEQFF
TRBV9,CASSVTGQGVLEEQYF
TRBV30,CAWSIYYTEAFF
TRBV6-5,CASSYSKGKTYEQYF
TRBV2,CASSETLAGHQETQYF
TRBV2,CASSEGQNMNQPQHF
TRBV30,CAWSPTDRGSTEAFF
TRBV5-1,CASSLGRGGYQETQYF
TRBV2,CASGTDRAIPPYGYTF
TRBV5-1,CASSKDKVGYTEAFF
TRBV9,CASSAQRDRAEAFF
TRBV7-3,CASRGYEGGISDTQYF
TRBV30,CAWTGQPNEKLFF
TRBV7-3,CASSYDRGREQYF
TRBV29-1,CSVELREGLNEQFF
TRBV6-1,CASGQPSGNTIYF
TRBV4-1,CASSQAAWQGAQKLFF
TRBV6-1,CASSEIEESHEQYF
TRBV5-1,CASSRGGGTEAFF
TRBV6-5,CASSYRTEGTEAFF
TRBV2,CASSVRNYGYTF
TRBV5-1,CASSARRDTYEQYF
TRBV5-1,CASSPLPGQNYGYTF
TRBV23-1,CASTKAGETHEQYF
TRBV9,CASSVDAGWSEQYF
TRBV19,CASSSFGGMGTEAFF
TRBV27,CASSSGNTEAFF
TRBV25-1,CASSDSRAEDYNEQFF
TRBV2,CASTLQGSPYEQYF
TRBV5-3,CARSLRASGSRDTQYF
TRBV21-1,CASSQGGLAGGPDYEQYF
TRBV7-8,CASSLSQGSQPQHF
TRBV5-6,CASSLVKGLAVQDTQYF
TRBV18,CASSPRPGGLTETQYF
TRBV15,CATSRDSGTASQAFF
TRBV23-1,CASRPGYYEQYF
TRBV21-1,CASSKHPREGERGEQFF
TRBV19,CASSIYPSPYEQYF
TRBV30,CACGGGYEQYF
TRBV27,CASRGAYQPQHF
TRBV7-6,CASSLGRAEGYNEQFF
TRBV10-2,CASSESSNEQFF
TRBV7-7,CASSSGNEQFF
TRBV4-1,CASSRSGQGYEQYF
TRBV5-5,CASSKGEGPPTYNEQFF
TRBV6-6,CASSYTATNEKLFF